This paragraph reports one T cell receptor (beta chain). Its antigen specificity is not known. At one boundary the junction diverges from the germline segment, which might be a read error. The cohort was made up of approximately 670 healthy bone marrow donors. At the time of sampling, all cohort members were nominally healthy, though unrecorded immune exposures were likely present. The donor tested CMV seropositive, placing the donor among the 290 or so seropositive members of the cohort. Every donor gave a peripheral blood sample, and the peripheral blood mononuclear cells from that sample were used for TCR beta sequencing. The Qiagen DNeasy Blood Extraction Kit was used to extract genomic DNA from the blood cell samples. The method behind the library was the immunoSEQ multiplex PCR assay. For the multiplex PCR, a mixture combining 60 forward primers for TCR Vbeta segments and 13 reverse primers for TCR Jbeta segments was used. Amplification of the CDR3 region of rearranged TCR beta genes was performed with a multiplex PCR assay on genomic DNA. The amplified TCR beta libraries were sequenced on the Illumina HiSeq System as 87-base-pair reads. As for the authors' bioinformatics: Across the 666 repertoires, a later analysis counted approximately 75 million unique TCR beta chains, around 10 million of which were shared by at least two donors. Raw reads were error-corrected and collapsed into unique sequences with a nearest-neighbor algorithm that merged closely related sequences to remove PCR and sequencing errors. Alignment of CDR3 sequences to IMGT reference sequences was used to assign V, D and J gene segments. For a sequence to be retained, a match of at least six nucleotides was required to both a V gene segment and a J gene segment. A rearrangement was called productive if the CDR3 had no stop codons and remained in frame with V and J, and every other rearrangement was called non-productive. Following IMGT convention, CDR3 was defined as the stretch from the second conserved V-encoded cysteine up to the conserved J-encoded phenylalanine. The earlier analysis of about 590 of the donors excluded sequences that lacked an unambiguous match to a single V gene segment. An earlier analysis of around 600 of the donors classified V segments as functional when productive rearrangements were above 56.7% and as segregating when the standard deviation between donors was above 5%. A statistical classification framework was built to diagnose cytomegalovirus status from the catalog of TCR beta chain sequences. In a later analysis, V and J genes were assigned by comparing TCR nucleotide sequences against IMGT/GENE-DB human TR gene sequences. Using the TCRdist pipeline, a later analysis assigned CDR3 sequences along with most-parsimonious VDJ recombination scenarios. A later analysis defined each TCR beta chain by its CDR3 amino acid sequence plus V-gene family, and excluded reads lacking a unique V-gene family. To address suspected cross-contamination and a sequencing artifact, a later analysis removed over 500 highly shared, low-generation-probability nucleotide sequences. For each public chain, a later analysis derived a clonal expansion index from normalized ranks of inferred template counts within each repertoire. Generation probabilities in a later analysis came from a VDJ recombination model fitted to out-of-frame rearrangements, and those results were checked against IGoR. In a later analysis, TCR-TCR, TCR-HLA and TCR-CMV co-occurrence was scored with hypergeometric tests, and a repertoire-size bias correction was applied to TCR pairs. To estimate false discovery rates, a later analysis permuted the HLA or CMV assignments 20 times. In a later analysis, co-occurring TCRs were grouped using DBSCAN, with TCRdist sequence similarity added in when clustering inside HLA-allele-positive subsets. For co-occurrence clustering, repertoires with fewer than 30,000 or more than 120,000 public chains were excluded, along with roughly 5 repertoires with anomalous nucleotide sharing. TCRdb holds this immuneACCESS table with in-frame rearrangements only. Some clones are missing; in checked studies, unresolved V genes explain under half, and the rest has no known cause. That table supplies the V and J calls and clone size; D and trimming were determined from the DNA. Present in this sample are about 190,000 clones, 65% to 80% of which were seen just once. The top ten constitute about 5% of the sample.

This sample is part of a study of cytomegalovirus exposure and HLA in healthy donors (dated by TCRdb to about 2017). Regarding the research as a whole: An earlier analysis of approximately 640 of the donors reported about 290 Gb of sequence data and about 100 million unique TCR beta sequences from some 180 million T cells. An early release covering more than 500 HLA-typed donors comprised approximately 300 gigabases of sequencing data and 85 million or so unique TCR sequences. Of the roughly 410 genotyped donors, 75% to 85% were placed in the genetic ancestry cluster associated with self-reported Caucasian donors. The aim of the study was to test whether cataloging public T cell receptors could identify signatures of past pathogen exposure. The study used immunosequencing to profile the T cell repertoires of more than 650 subjects and linked those repertoires to cytomegalovirus serostatus. Besides the first cohort of about 730 subjects, a separate validation cohort made up of roughly 120 different subjects was used. The study combined high-throughput TCR immunosequencing, statistical association of individual TCRs with disease status, and machine learning to predict cytomegalovirus infection status. To study patterns of TCR occurrence, a later analysis re-analyzed previously published TCR beta repertoires from 666 donors and added high-resolution HLA genotyping. Rather than using new phenotypic data, the later analysis identified candidate immune exposures from TCR beta sequences and from how often those sequences occurred across donors. An earlier analysis of around 580 of the donors used high-throughput TCR beta sequencing to judge whether each TCR beta V gene segment behaved as functional or pseudogenic. Donor age, sex, ethnicity and CMV serostatus were compiled together with the repertoire data. Genome-wide SNP genotypes for about 60% of the 666 donors were used in a later genetic analysis, which treated that subset as a discovery cohort. All discovery cohort repertoires had been generated on a single sequencing platform. HLA typing included class I and class II loci at four-digit resolution. Typing coverage varied by locus: 629-630 donors for A, B, C, DRB1 and DQB1; under 550 for DQA1; over 600 for DPA1; approximately 450 for DPB1. Roughly five DR-DQ haplotypes were handled as single units for association and clustering, since linkage in the cohort was strong. Across approximately 420 genotyped donors of the cohort, an average of approximately 240,000 unique TCR beta nucleotide sequences per donor were sequenced, and 15% to 20% of those sequences were non-productive.

From cysteine to phenylalanine, the CDR3 is 9 amino acids long. The CDR3 DNA has 27 bases and is translated from base 1. CDR1 is given as MNHNY and CDR2 as SVGAGI, both from the germline V gene (reference sequence). On the study overall, not on this receptor specifically: A few of the identified cytomegalovirus-associated TCR beta chains were confirmed in vitro to be specific for cytomegalovirus antigens. The presence/absence analyses assumed that sequencing depth was roughly uniform across donors, and that assumption may not be true. A later genetic analysis reported fewer N-insertions in productive TCRs among donors in an Asian-associated ancestry cluster than the approximately 700-donor mean. Most TCR sequences were observed very rarely across donors, whereas some public TCRs were present in many individuals. Because counts were too low, more than 15 rarely observed V segments, including chromosome 9 orphons, were excluded from the earlier analysis of fewer than 650 of the donors. Specific HLA alleles were associated with 15,000 to 20,000 TCR beta sequences at a false discovery rate of 0.05 in a later analysis. A cluster of highly shared sequence variants was judged likely to be a technical artifact of the sequencing pipeline. A further reported finding was that TCR beta sequences accurately predicted the HLA-A and HLA-B alleles for most subjects in the first cohort. The authors suggested that the approach could potentially be generalized to other disease states and immunological phenotypes. An earlier analysis of approximately 530 of the donors showed that most TCR beta V segments appeared in productive rearrangements either about 87% or about 30% of the time, which broadly matched IMGT annotations. Assigning TCR associations to individual alleles was difficult when HLA alleles, especially DR and DQ, strongly co-occurred. Some IMGT-functional V segments, including TRBV6-2 and TRBV6-3, could not be distinguished by the 87-base-pair reads and were therefore excluded. Cytomegalovirus status was reported to be diagnosed by the classifier with high specificity and sensitivity in both the original and validation cohorts. This cohort had only TCR beta chains sequenced, and the lack of alpha or paired-chain data limited which features could be detected. A later genetic analysis associated a missense DCLRE1C variant with V-gene and J-gene trimming of TCR beta chains, and an independent cohort replicated the association. The only immune exposure information available for the cohort was CMV serostatus. The study gave a list of roughly 150 TCR beta chains associated with cytomegalovirus. According to a later analysis, TCR association rates differed among HLA loci, with DRB1 alleles showing the most associated TCRs and HLA-C alleles showing the fewest. In a later analysis, several top co-occurrence clusters were reported to appear linked to parvovirus B19, influenza, CMV and Epstein-Barr virus. In a later analysis, HLA-associated TCR beta chains showed more clonal expansion and lower generation probabilities than non-associated chains that were equally common. Correlated functional status among segregating V segments might be attributable to linkage disequilibrium, but an unknown experimental factor could not be ruled out. HLA typing was unavailable for some donors at each locus, so association tests used only the typed subset. According to a later analysis, most CMV-associated TCR beta chains appeared to be HLA-restricted, and the HLA associations seemed to be driven largely by CMV exposure.

This TCR came from a man aged 30 to 45 in good health and CMV-seropositive. Recombination linked TRBV6-6 to TRBJ1-4, with the D gene not confidently named. Source material: PBMCs. The sequenced DNA is TGTGCCACTACTGAAAAACTGTTTTTT. Translated, it gives CATTEKLFF.